The 8 T cell receptor beta chains reported below all come from one sample, sequenced in a study of shared clonotypes between healthy human individuals. Using immunoSEQ multiplex PCR, the repertoire was profiled, and TCRdb retains in-frame clones only, with some absent. The table shows some 2.1 million clones, with roughly 94% occurring only once. Naivety among CD8 cells was defined by CD45RO negativity and positive CCR7 selection, thereby excluding terminally differentiated effector memory CD45RA+ cells. The sample taken for sequencing was naive CD8+ T cells sorted from blood. Receptor source: a man between 18 and 35 years old in good health.

In DNA form, the CDR3 reads TGTGCCAGCAGCCAAGAGGGCAGGGGGAATCAGCCCCAGCATTTT. It encodes CASSQEGRGNQPQHF. The chain carries TRBV14 and TRBJ1-5, with TRBD1 matching 7 bases. Germline V gene sequence: CDR1 SGHDN, CDR2 FVKESK. Unmatched junction bases numbered 3, after V lost 0 bases and J lost 4 bases. The CDR3 has 15 amino acids.

As to this clone: The sample contains more than one DNA sequence encoding this CDR3. The chain joins TRBV7-6 to TRBJ1-1, with D unresolved. Trimming cost V 1 base and J 4 bases, with 7 bases left between them. The germline gives CDR1 SGHVS, CDR2 FNYEAQ. The CDR3 is 13 amino acids. The CDR3: CASSLEGGTEAFF. The CDR3 DNA follows: TGTGCCAGCAGCTTAGAAGGAGGCACTGAAGCTTTCTTT. Combining the CDR3 with reference TRBV7-6 and TRBJ1-1 gives the whole variable domain GAGVSQSPRYKVTKRGQDVALRCDPISGHVSLYWYRQALGQGPEFLTYFNYEAQQDKSGLPNDRFSAERPEGSISTLTIQRTEQRDSAMYRCASSLEGGTEAFFGQGTRLTVV.

Remarks on this clone: This sample also contains other DNA sequences that code for the same CDR3. The rearrangement joins TRBV30 to TRBJ2-1; D possibly uses TRBD1 or TRBD2 (5 bases each). Germline loops: CDR1 GTSNPN, CDR2 SVGIG (reference sequence). Trimming shortened V by 5 bases and J by 4 bases, and 9 bases separated the two germline ends. The length of the CDR3 is 12 residues. CDR3 amino acids: CAWGTVYNEQFF. CDR3 in DNA: TGTGCCTGGGGGACCGTTTACAATGAGCAGTTCTTC.

J is TRBJ2-7 and V is TRBV10-1, with 7 nucleotides matching TRBD1. Germline V gene sequence: CDR1 WNHNN, CDR2 SYGVQD (reference sequence). The trim removed 3 bases at V and 5 bases at J, leaving 10 bases unmatched. The CDR3 length is 15 residues. The DNA of the CDR3 is TGCGCCAGCAGTGATCCGCCAGGGGGTTCGGACGAGCAGTACTTC. This gives the protein CASSDPPGGSDEQYF.

V gene TRBV27 combines with J gene TRBJ2-7, with no clear D. V lost 6 bases and J lost 2, with 8 bases in between. The CDR3 spans 12 residues. Germline V gene data show CDR1 as MNHEY and CDR2 as SMNVEV (reference sequence). The CDR3, as DNA: TGTGCCAGCAGCCACGGGCCCTACGAGCAGTACTTC. It yields the protein CASSHGPYEQYF.

The chain recombines TRBV14 with TRBJ2-7; D is possibly TRBD2 (5 bases). Trimming took 1 base from V and 3 from J, leaving 13 bases between them. This CDR3 region has 15 residues. Per germline, CDR1 SGHDN and CDR2 FVKESK. Here the CDR3 reads CASSQGLTAGYEQYF. The DNA for the CDR3 is TGTGCCAGCAGCCAAGGACTAACTGCAGGCTACGAGCAGTACTTC.

Concerning this clone: The same CDR3 also results from other DNA sequences found in this sample. The rearrangement links TRBV4-1 to TRBJ2-7, with 16 bases matching TRBD2. V was clipped by 0 bases and J by 0 bases; unmatched bases: 2. Per germline, CDR1 MGHRA and CDR2 YSYEKL. The CDR3 runs to 18 residues. The chain's CDR3 is CASSQEGLAGGSSYEQYF. The CDR3 DNA sequence: TGCGCCAGCAGCCAAGAGGGACTAGCGGGGGGGTCCTCCTACGAGCAGTACTTC.

The V and J genes are TRBV6-5 and TRBJ2-7; 15 nucleotides match TRBD2. The CDR3 length is 16 residues. Per germline, CDR1 MNHEY and CDR2 SVGAGI. V trimming: 0 bases; J trimming: 7 bases; junction bases outside the gene matches: 4. CDR3 in amino acids: CASSYSGLAGGGEQYF. The CDR3 DNA sequence: TGTGCCAGCAGTTACTCGGGACTAGCGGGAGGAGGGGAGCAGTACTTC.